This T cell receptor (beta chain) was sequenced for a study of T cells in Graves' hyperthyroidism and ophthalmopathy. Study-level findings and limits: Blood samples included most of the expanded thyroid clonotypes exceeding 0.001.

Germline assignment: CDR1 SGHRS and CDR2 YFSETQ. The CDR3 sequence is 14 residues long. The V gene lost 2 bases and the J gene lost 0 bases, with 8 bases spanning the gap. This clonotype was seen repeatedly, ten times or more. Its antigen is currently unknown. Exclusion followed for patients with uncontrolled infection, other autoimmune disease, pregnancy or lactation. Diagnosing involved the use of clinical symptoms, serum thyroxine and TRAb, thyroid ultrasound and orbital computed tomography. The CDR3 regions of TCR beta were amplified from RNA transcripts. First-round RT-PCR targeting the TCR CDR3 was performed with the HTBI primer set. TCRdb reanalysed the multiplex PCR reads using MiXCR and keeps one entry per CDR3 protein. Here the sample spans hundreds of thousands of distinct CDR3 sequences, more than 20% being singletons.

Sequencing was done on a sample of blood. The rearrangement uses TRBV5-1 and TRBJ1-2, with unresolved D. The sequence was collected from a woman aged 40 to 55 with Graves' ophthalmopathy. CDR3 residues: CASSFDGPNYGYTF. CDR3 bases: TGCGCCAGCAGCTTCGACGGCCCTAACTATGGCTACACCTTC.